A selection of T cell receptor beta chains follows, all from one sample in a study of CD8+ T cells in alopecia areata. TCRdb keeps only in-frame clones here, not all; method: immunoSEQ multiplex PCR. The table has over 200,000 clones, 57% seen once. Sequencing used CD4+ T cells sorted from blood, obtained at week 0. Receptors were obtained from a human donor with alopecia areata. Both conserved end residues are part of each CDR3. A D gene is named only where the DNA matches it firmly. Size is omitted from some rows. Given values are once, few, many or a class for expanded clones.

D gene	clone size	V gene	J gene	CDR3 protein	CDR3 DNA
TRBD1	-	TRBV25-1	TRBJ2-5	CASSERQGSQETQYF	TGTGCCAGCAGTGAACGACAGGGTTCTCAAGAGACCCAGTACTTC
TRBD1	once	TRBV30	TRBJ1-2	CAWSETGYGYTF	TGTGCCTGGAGTGAGACAGGGTATGGCTACACCTTC
-	-	TRBV27	TRBJ2-7	CASSLARSPEQYF	TGTGCCAGCTCTCTCGCAAGGTCCCCGGAGCAGTACTTC
-	-	TRBV5-1	TRBJ1-2	CASSIQGWDGYTF	TGCGCCAGCAGCATTCAGGGTTGGGATGGCTACACCTTC
-	-	TRBV29-1	TRBJ2-7	CSARWDTYEQYF	TGCAGCGCCCGTTGGGACACCTACGAGCAGTACTTC
-	-	TRBV7-2	TRBJ1-2	CASSDGPLEGYTF	TGTGCCAGCAGCGACGGACCGCTCGAGGGCTACACCTTC
TRBD1	-	TRBV30	TRBJ2-6	CAGKDRGLLSGANVLTF	TGTGCCGGAAAAGACAGGGGGCTTTTGTCTGGGGCCAACGTCCTGACTTTC
-	-	TRBV18	TRBJ1-1	CASSLRHTPGGMNTEAFF	TGTGCCAGCTCCCTGAGACATACTCCTGGGGGCATGAACACTGAAGCTTTCTTT
TRBD1	-	TRBV9	TRBJ1-4	CASSVGKNSGTGLSTNEKLFF	TGTGCCAGCAGCGTAGGAAAAAACTCCGGGACAGGGCTTTCAACTAATGAAAAACTGTTTTTT
-	few	TRBV6-6	TRBJ1-3	CASSPAVAGNTIYF	TGTGCCAGCAGTCCGGCAGTGGCTGGAAACACCATATATTTT
-	-	TRBV5-1	TRBJ2-6	CASSSIGQRHFGGANVLTF	TGCGCCAGCAGCTCAATAGGACAGCGTCATTTTGGTGGGGCCAACGTCCTGACTTTC
TRBD2	few	TRBV9	TRBJ2-7	CASSAPGLAYEQYF	TGTGCCAGCAGCGCGCCGGGACTAGCTTACGAGCAGTACTTC
-	-	TRBV15	TRBJ1-5	CATSLQEGQPQHF	TGTGCCACCAGTTTACAGGAGGGTCAGCCCCAGCATTTT
-	-	TRBV5-1	TRBJ2-2	CASSLEAEAIGELFF	TGCGCCAGCAGCTTGGAGGCGGAAGCCATTGGGGAGCTGTTTTTT
-	few	TRBV2	TRBJ2-6	CASSSGANVLTF	TGTGCCAGCAGTTCTGGGGCCAACGTCCTGACTTTC
-	-	TRBV6-6	TRBJ1-5	CATLAAGSGNQPQHF	TGTGCCACCCTCGCGGCGGGCTCAGGCAATCAGCCCCAGCATTTT
-	-	TRBV30	TRBJ1-6	CAWSVQTTYNSPLHF	TGTGCCTGGAGCGTACAGACCACTTATAATTCACCCCTCCACTTT
-	-	TRBV15	TRBJ1-2	CATSRVQGNGYTF	TGTGCCACCAGCAGAGTCCAGGGGAATGGCTACACCTTC
TRBD1	few	TRBV4-1	TRBJ2-6	CASSHSQGVSGANVLTF	TGCGCCAGCAGCCATTCACAGGGGGTTTCTGGGGCCAACGTCCTGACTTTC
TRBD1	-	TRBV29-1	TRBJ1-2	CSSTAGQHYGYTF	TGCAGCTCGACCGCGGGACAGCACTATGGCTACACCTTC
-	-	TRBV7-2	TRBJ1-1	CASSRPGPGAAFF	TGTGCCAGCAGTCGACCGGGACCGGGGGCAGCTTTCTTT
-	few	TRBV4-1	TRBJ1-2	CASSQEGMGANRGYTF	TGCGCCAGCAGCCAAGAAGGGATGGGGGCTAATCGTGGCTACACCTTC
TRBD1	-	TRBV5-4	TRBJ1-4	CASSLATGGAEKLFF	TGTGCCAGCAGCTTGGCGACAGGGGGCGCGGAAAAACTGTTTTTT
-	-	TRBV29-1	TRBJ1-2	CSVERDDNYGYTF	TGCAGCGTTGAACGGGACGATAACTATGGCTACACCTTC
TRBD1	-	TRBV7-2	TRBJ1-2	CASSVSRDRVSGYTF	TGTGCCAGCAGCGTCTCGAGGGACAGGGTTTCAGGCTACACCTTC
-	-	TRBV19	TRBJ1-5	CASTLDGRLGQPQHF	TGTGCCAGTACCCTAGATGGAAGGTTGGGGCAGCCCCAGCATTTT
-	-	TRBV25-1	TRBJ2-5	CASSDYNQETQYF	TGTGCCAGCAGTGACTACAACCAAGAGACCCAGTACTTC
-	-	TRBV4-1	TRBJ2-6	CASSQARTNVLTF	TGCGCCAGCAGCCAAGCCAGGACCAACGTCCTGACTTTC
TRBD2	-	TRBV6-5	TRBJ2-4	CASSSTSGGAKNIQYF	TGTGCCAGCAGTTCGACTAGCGGAGGCGCCAAAAACATTCAGTACTTC
TRBD1	few	TRBV9	TRBJ1-2	CASSERATGSMGTF	TGTGCCAGCAGCGAGCGAGCGACAGGGTCCATGGGCACCTTC
-	-	TRBV10-3	TRBJ2-4	CAISTNRDPKNIQYF	TGTGCCATCAGCACGAACAGGGACCCCAAAAACATTCAGTACTTC
-	-	TRBV4-1	TRBJ1-2	CASSQEGGISYGYTF	TGCGCCAGCAGCCAAGAGGGGGGAATCAGCTATGGCTACACCTTC
TRBD1	-	TRBV18	TRBJ1-1	CASSPQAGGMNTEAFF	TGTGCCAGCTCACCACAGGCAGGGGGGATGAACACTGAAGCTTTCTTT
TRBD1	few	TRBV19	TRBJ1-4	CASSRVTGATNEKLFF	TGTGCCAGTAGTAGAGTCACAGGGGCAACTAATGAAAAACTGTTTTTT